These 11 T cell receptor beta chains share one sample of origin, sequenced in a study of blood T cells in healthy people across ages. The authors ran a second PCR of roughly 6 to 12 cycles using a sample-barcoded 5' primer and a J-beta primer mix. A single record per CDR3 protein comes from TCRdb applying MiXCR to the 5' RACE reads. The data contain approximately 730,000 distinct CDR3 sequences, 40% to 65% of them singletons. Input material: blood. These receptors all come from a man aged 80 or over in good health.

The V call is TRBV18, the J call TRBJ2-3, with no clear D. From germline, CDR1 is KGHSH and CDR2 LQKENI. V shed 4 bases and J shed 11 bases, with 19 bases lying between them. The CDR3 is made up of 14 amino acids. The CDR3: CASSLARPPPGQYF. CDR3 nucleotides: TGTGCCAGCTCACTGGCCCGGCCCCCTCCGGGGCAGTATTTT.

V is TRBV7-2 and J is TRBJ2-1; 7 positions agree with TRBD2. Germline V lookup: CDR1 SGHTA, CDR2 FQGNSA. The CDR3 extends over 17 amino acids. V was pared by 0 bases and J by 9 bases, with 14 bases of the junction left unmatched. The CDR3, as DNA: TGTGCCAGCAGCTTAGCGAAATTAGCGGGTTCCTCGGGTGAGCAGTTCTTC. Amino acid sequence: CASSLAKLAGSSGEQFF.

The chain joins TRBV27 to TRBJ2-6, with D possibly being TRBD2 (6 bases). V lost 5 bases and J 0 bases, leaving 14 bases between the germline ends. CDR1 MNHEY and CDR2 SMNVEV come from the germline V gene (reference sequence). This CDR3 comprises 17 residues. CDR3 loop: CASSPLGGASGANVLTF. The CDR3 DNA sequence: TGTGCCAGCAGTCCTCTCGGGGGAGCCTCTGGGGCCAACGTCCTGACTTTC. The full variable domain, rest sourced from reference TRBV27 and TRBJ2-6, is EAQVTQNPRYLITVTGKKLTVTCSQNMNHEYMSWYRQDPGLGLRQIYYSMNVEVTDKGDVPEGYKVSRKEKRNFPLILESPSPNQTSLYFCASSPLGGASGANVLTFGAGSRLTVL.

With regard to this clonotype: A much larger clone sits a single nucleotide away, making a read error possible. The chain combines TRBV29-1 with TRBJ2-7; 7 nucleotides align to TRBD1. The closer fit of TRBJ2-5 to the DNA end suggests the J call may be wrong. The CDR3 has 12 amino acids. Germline loops: CDR1 SQVTM, CDR2 ANQGSEA. This chain's CDR3 is CGARTGGETQYF. The CDR3, as DNA: TGCGGCGCCAGGACAGGTGGGGAGACCCAGTACTTC.

This chain uses TRBV20-1 with TRBJ2-3, with 10 bases identical to TRBD2. V was clipped by 1 base and J by 14 bases; unmatched bases: 12. This CDR3 has 14 amino acids. Germline CDR1 and CDR2: DFQATT and SNEGSKA (reference sequence). In DNA, the CDR3 is TGCAGTGCTAGAGGCCAGCGGGAGGGCAGATACGCGTATTTT. This codes for CSARGQREGRYAYF.

This chain joins TRBV20-1 and TRBJ2-1, with 9 bases lining up with TRBD1. Trimming removed 1 base from V and 0 bases from J; junction bases left unmatched: 4. This CDR3 has 16 residues. Germline V gene data show CDR1 as DFQATT and CDR2 as SNEGSKA (reference sequence). For the CDR3, the DNA is TGCAGTGCTAGAGTCAAGGACAGGGGCTCCTACAATGAGCAGTTCTTC. Translating gives CSARVKDRGSYNEQFF.

The CDR3 nucleotides read TGTGCCAGCAGATCAGGGTCGCGCTCCTACAATGAGCAGTTCTTC. Protein sequence: CASRSGSRSYNEQFF. The V gene is TRBV28, the J gene TRBJ2-1; a weak D match, TRBD1 (5 bases). This CDR3 is 15 amino acids long. The V gene lost 6 bases and the J gene lost 0 bases, with 12 bases spanning the gap. Germline V CDR1 and CDR2: MDHEN, SYDVKM.

The rearrangement joins TRBV7-9 to TRBJ1-1, with 7 bases matching TRBD1. Germline assignment: CDR1 SEHNR and CDR2 FQNEAQ (reference sequence). J gave up 0 bases and V 3 bases, and 7 bases lay outside the gene matches. This CDR3 region has 16 residues. The CDR3 sequence is CASSFRGVGLNTEAFF. Here the CDR3 DNA reads TGTGCCAGCAGCTTCAGGGGGGTGGGATTGAACACTGAAGCTTTCTTT.

The V and J genes are TRBV7-9 and TRBJ2-5; D possibly uses TRBD1 or TRBD2 (5 bases each). Germline lookup yields CDR1 SEHNR and CDR2 FQNEAQ (reference sequence). V lost 5 bases and J lost 7, with 20 bases in between. The CDR3 consists of 15 residues. The CDR3 coding sequence is TGTGCCAGCAGCCCCCCGAGAGGGGTGAGGGGGACCCAGTACTTC. Translation gives CASSPPRGVRGTQYF.

The J gene is TRBJ1-1, the V gene TRBV20-1, with D possibly matching TRBD1 (6 bases). Germline values: CDR1 DFQATT, CDR2 SNEGSKA (reference sequence). Trimming removed 0 bases at V and 1 base at J, with 18 bases between. The CDR3 is made up of 17 amino acids. CDR3 bases: TGCAGTGCTAGAGATTGGATGACAGGCGTTCGGAACACTGAAGCTTTCTTT. Its protein is CSARDWMTGVRNTEAFF.

This chain uses TRBV24-1 with TRBJ2-6, with D possibly matching TRBD2 (5 bases). The CDR3 sequence is 16 residues long. Germline CDR1 and CDR2: KGHDR and SFDVKD. The V end was cut by 4 bases, the J end by 0 bases, with 9 bases between. CDR3 protein: CATSDVDFSGANVLTF. CDR3 DNA: TGTGCCACCAGTGACGTGGACTTCTCTGGGGCCAACGTCCTGACTTTC.